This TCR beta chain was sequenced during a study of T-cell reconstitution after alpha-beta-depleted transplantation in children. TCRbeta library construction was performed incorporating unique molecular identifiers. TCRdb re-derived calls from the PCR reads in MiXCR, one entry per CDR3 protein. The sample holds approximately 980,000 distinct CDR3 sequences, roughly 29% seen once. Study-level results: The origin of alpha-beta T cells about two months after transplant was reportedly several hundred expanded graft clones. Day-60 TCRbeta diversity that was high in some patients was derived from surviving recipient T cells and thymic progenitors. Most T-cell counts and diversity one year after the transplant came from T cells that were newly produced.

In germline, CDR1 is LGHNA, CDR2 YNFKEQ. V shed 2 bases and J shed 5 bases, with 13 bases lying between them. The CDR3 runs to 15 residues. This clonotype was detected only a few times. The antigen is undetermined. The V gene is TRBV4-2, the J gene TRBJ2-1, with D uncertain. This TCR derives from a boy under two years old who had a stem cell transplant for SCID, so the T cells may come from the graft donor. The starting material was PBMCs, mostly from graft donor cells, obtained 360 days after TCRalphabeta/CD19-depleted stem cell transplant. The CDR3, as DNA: TGTGCCAGCAGCCAAAGGGCCTACCTAAACAATGAGCAGTTCTTC. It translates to CASSQRAYLNNEQFF.